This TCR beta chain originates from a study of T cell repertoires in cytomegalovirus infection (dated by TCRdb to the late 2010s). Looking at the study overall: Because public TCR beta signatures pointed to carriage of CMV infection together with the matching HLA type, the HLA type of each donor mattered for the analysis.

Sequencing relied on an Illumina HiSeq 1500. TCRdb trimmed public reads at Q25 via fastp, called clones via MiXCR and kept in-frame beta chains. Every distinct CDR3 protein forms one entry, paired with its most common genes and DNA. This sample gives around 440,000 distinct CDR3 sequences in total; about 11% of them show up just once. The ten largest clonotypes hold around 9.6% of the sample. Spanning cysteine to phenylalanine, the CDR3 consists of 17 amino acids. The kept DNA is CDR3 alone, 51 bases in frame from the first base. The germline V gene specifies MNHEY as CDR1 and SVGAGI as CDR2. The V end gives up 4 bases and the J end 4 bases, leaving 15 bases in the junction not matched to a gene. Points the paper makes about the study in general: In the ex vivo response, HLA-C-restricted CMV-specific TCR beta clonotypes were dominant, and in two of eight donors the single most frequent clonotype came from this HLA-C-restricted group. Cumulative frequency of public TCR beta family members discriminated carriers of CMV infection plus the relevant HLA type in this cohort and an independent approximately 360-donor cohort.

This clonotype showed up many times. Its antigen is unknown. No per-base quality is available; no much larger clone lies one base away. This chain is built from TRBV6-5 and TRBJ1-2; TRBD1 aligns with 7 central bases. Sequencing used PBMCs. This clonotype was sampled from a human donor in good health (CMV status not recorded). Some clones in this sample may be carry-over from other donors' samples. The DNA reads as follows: TGTGCCAGCAGTTCCCGACCTTCCGGGACAGATGTCTATGGCTACACCTTC. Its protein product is CASSSRPSGTDVYGYTF.